Sequencing of this T cell receptor (beta chain) was carried out in a study of OX40 agonist ivuxolimab in advanced cancers. As for the study in general: Cohort: approximately 83% men, mean age approximately 64, aged roughly 20 to 79.

Here immunoSEQ multiplex PCR was the method, and the copy in TCRdb shows in-frame clones only, minus some. The data contain some 45,000 clones, around 86% of them singletons. The V segment lost 3 bases and the J segment 8 bases; nucleotides outside the gene matches: 12. CDR1 is SGHDT, CDR2 YYEEEE, per germline. CDR3 length equals 16 residues. This clone was observed a handful of times. The chain links TRBV5-6 to TRBJ1-5, with 9 bases aligning to TRBD1. The receptor was isolated from an adult with an advanced solid tumor such as melanoma, head and neck, liver or kidney cancer. The material was CD4+ or CD8+ T cells sorted from blood, obtained in a trial of the OX40 agonist ivuxolimab. The CDR3 sequence is CASSSESTGGLEPQHF. The CDR3 nucleotides are TGTGCCAGCAGCTCGGAATCTACAGGGGGCTTGGAGCCCCAGCATTTT.